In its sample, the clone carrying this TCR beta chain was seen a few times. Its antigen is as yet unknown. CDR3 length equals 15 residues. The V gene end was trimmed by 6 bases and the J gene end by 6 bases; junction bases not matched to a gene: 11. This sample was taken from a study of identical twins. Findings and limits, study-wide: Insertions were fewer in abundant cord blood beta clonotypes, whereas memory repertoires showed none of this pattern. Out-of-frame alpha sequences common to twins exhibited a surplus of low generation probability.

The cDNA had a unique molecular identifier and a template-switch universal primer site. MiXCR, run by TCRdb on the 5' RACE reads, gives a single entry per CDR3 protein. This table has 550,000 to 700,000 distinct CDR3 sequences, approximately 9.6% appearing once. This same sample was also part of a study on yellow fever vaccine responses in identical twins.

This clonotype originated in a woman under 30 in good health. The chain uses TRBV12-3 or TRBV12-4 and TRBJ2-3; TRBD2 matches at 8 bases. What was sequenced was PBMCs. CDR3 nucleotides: TGTGCCAGCAGCTACCCCGGGAGGGATATGGATACGCAGTATTTT. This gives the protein CASSYPGRDMDTQYF.